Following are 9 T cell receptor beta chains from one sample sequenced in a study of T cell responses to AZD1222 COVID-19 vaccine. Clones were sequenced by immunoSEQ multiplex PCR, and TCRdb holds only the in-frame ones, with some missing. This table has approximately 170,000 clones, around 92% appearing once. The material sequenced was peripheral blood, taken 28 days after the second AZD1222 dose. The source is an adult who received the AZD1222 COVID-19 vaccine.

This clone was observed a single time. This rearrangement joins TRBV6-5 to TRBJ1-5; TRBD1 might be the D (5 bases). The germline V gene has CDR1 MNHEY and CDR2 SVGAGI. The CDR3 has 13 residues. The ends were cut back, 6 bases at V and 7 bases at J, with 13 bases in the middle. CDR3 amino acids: CASRGGRRQPQHF. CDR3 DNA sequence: TGTGCCAGCAGGGGGGGTCGCCGCCAGCCCCAGCATTTT.

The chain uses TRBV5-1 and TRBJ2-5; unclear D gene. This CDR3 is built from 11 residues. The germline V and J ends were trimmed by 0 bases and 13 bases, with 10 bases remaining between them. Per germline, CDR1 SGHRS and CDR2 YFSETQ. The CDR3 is CASSLESIAYF. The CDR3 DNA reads TGCGCCAGCAGCTTGGAATCTATTGCGTACTTC.

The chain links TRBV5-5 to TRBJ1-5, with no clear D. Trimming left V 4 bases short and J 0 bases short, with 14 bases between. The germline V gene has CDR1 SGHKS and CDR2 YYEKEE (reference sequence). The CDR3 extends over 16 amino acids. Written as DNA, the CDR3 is TGTGCCAGCAGCCCCACGACATCCCTTAGCAATCAGCCCCAGCATTTT. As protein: CASSPTTSLSNQPQHF.

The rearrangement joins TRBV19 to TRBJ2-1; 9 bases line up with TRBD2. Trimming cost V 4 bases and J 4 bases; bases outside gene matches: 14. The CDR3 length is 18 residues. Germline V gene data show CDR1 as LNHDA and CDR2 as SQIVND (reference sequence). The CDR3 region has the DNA TGTGCCAGTAGTACCTGGTCCCCTAGAGCGGGGGGTTACAATGAGCAGTTCTTC. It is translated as CASSTWSPRAGGYNEQFF.

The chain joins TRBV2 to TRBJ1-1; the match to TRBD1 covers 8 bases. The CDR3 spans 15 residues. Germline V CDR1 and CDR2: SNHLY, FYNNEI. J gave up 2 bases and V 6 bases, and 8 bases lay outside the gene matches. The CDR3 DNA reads TGTGCCAGCAGCTTTCAGGGGGCTGAAAACACTGAAGCTTTCTTT. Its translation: CASSFQGAENTEAFF. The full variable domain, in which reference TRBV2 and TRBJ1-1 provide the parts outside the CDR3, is EPEVTQTPSHQVTQMGQEVILRCVPISNHLYFYWYRQILGQKVEFLVSFYNNEISEKSEIFDDQFSVERPDGSNFTLKIRSTKLEDSAMYFCASSFQGAENTEAFFGQGTRLTVV.

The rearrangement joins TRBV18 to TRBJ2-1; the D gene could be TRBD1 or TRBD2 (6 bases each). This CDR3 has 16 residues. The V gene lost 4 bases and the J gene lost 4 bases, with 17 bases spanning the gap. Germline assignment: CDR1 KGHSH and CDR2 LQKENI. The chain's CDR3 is CASSLSSGARYNEQFF. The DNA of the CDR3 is TGTGCCAGCTCACTATCGTCGGGGGCGCGGTACAATGAGCAGTTCTTC.

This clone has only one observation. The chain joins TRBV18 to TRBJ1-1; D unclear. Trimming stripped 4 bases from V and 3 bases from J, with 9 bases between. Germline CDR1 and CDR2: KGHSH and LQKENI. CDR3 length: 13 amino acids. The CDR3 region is CASSQGADTEAFF. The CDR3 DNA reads TGTGCCAGCTCACAGGGAGCGGACACTGAAGCTTTCTTT.

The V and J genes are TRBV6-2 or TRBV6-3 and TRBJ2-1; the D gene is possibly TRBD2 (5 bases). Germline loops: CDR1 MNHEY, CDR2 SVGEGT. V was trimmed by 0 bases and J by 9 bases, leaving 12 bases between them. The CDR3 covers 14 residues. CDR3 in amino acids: CASSYSEADFEQFF. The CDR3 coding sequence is TGTGCCAGCAGTTACTCGGAGGCCGACTTTGAGCAGTTCTTC.

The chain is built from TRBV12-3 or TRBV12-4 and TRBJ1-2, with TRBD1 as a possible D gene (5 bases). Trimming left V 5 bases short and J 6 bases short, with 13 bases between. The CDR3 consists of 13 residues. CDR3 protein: CASSRDGFDGYTF. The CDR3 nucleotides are TGTGCCAGCAGTCGGGACGGATTCGATGGCTACACCTTC.